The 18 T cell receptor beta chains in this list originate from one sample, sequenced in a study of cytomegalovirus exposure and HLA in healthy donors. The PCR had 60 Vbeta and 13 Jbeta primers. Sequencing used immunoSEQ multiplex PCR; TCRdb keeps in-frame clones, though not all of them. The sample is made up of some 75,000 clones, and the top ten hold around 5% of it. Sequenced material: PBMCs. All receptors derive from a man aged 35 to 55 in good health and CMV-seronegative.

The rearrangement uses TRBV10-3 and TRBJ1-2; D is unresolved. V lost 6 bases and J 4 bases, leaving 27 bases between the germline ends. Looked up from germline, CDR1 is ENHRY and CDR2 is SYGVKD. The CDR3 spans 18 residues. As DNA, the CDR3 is TGTGCCATCAGCCCCACCCCTTTGGCAGATCTGTCTGCCTATGGCTACACCTTC. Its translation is CAISPTPLADLSAYGYTF.

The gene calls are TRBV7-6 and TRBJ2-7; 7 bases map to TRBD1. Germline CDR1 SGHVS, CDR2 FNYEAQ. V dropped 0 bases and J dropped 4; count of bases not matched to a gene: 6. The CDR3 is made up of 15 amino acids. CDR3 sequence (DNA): TGTGCCAGCAGCTTAGCGTCGGACAGGTATTACGAGCAGTACTTC. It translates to CASSLASDRYYEQYF. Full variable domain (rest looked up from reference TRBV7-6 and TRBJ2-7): GAGVSQSPRYKVTKRGQDVALRCDPISGHVSLYWYRQALGQGPEFLTYFNYEAQQDKSGLPNDRFSAERPEGSISTLTIQRTEQRDSAMYRCASSLASDRYYEQYFGPGTRLTVT.

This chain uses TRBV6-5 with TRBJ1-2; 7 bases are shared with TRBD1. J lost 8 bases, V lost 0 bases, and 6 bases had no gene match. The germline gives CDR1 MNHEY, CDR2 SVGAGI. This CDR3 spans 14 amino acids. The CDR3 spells CASSYSNRGYGYTF. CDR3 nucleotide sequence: TGTGCCAGCAGTTACTCCAACAGGGGCTACGGCTACACCTTC.

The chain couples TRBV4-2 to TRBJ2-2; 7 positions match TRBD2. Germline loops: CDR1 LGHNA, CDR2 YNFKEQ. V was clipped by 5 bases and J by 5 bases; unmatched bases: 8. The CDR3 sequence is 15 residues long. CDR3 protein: CASSIMGLRTGELFF. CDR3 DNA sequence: TGTGCCAGCAGCATTATGGGACTAAGGACCGGGGAGCTGTTTTTT.

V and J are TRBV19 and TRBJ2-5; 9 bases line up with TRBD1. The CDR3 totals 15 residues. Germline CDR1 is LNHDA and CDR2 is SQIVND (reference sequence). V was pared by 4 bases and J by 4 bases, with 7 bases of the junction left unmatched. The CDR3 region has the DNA TGTGCCAGTAGTACTCTACAGGGGGCGCGAGAGACCCAGTACTTC. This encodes CASSTLQGARETQYF.

The CDR3 loop reads CASSPWGGDNSPLHF. The CDR3 DNA follows: TGCGCCAGCAGCCCGTGGGGAGGGGATAATTCACCCCTCCACTTT. The chain combines TRBV4-3 with TRBJ1-6, with D possibly being TRBD1 (5 bases). The V gene's germline CDR1 is LGHNA and CDR2 YSLEER. V was shortened by 4 bases and J by 5 bases, with 12 bases between the two germline ends. The CDR3 spans 15 residues.

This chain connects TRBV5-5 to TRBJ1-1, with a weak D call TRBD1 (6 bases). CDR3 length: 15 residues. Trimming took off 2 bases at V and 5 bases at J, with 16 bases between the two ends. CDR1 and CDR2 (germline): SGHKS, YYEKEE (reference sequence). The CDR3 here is CASSFIQGLATEAFF. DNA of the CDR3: TGTGCCAGCAGCTTTATACAGGGTTTAGCGACTGAAGCTTTCTTT.

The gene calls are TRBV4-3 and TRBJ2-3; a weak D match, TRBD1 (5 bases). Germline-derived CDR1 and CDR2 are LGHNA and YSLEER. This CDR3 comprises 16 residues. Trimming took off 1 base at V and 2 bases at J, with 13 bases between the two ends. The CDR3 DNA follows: TGCGCCAGCAGCCAAGGTGGACAACCAGACACAGATACGCAGTATTTT. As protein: CASSQGGQPDTDTQYF.

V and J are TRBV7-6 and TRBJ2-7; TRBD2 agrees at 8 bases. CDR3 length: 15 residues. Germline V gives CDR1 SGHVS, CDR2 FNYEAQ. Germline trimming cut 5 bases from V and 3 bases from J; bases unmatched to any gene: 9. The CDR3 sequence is CASSTQPGGNYEQYF. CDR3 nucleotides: TGTGCCAGCAGCACTCAGCCGGGAGGGAACTACGAGCAGTACTTC.

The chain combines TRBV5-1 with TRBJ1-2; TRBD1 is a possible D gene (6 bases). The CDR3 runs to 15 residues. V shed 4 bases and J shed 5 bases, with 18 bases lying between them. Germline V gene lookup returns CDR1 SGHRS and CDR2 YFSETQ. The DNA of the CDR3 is TGCGCCAGCAGCCAGGGGACGTTGGGGAATTATGGCTACACCTTC. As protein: CASSQGTLGNYGYTF.

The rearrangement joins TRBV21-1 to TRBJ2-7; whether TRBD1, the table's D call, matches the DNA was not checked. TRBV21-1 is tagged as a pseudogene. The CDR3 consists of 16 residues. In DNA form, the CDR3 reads TGTGCCAGCAATCCTACAGGGAACCTTGGGTTGAACGAGCAGTACTTC. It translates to CASNPTGNLGLNEQYF.

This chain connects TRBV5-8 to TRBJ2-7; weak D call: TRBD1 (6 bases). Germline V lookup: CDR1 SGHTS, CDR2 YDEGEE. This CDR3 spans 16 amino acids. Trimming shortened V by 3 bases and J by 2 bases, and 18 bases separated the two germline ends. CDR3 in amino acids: CASSSLVGALTYEQYF. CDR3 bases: TGTGCCAGCAGCTCACTTGTGGGGGCCCTCACCTACGAGCAGTACTTC.

CDR3 sequence: CASSAQLPGTSGAPTDTQYF. CDR3 nucleotide sequence: TGTGCCAGCAGCGCACAGCTACCGGGGACTAGCGGAGCCCCAACAGATACGCAGTATTTT. V gene TRBV9 combines with J gene TRBJ2-3; 11 positions agree with TRBD2. The CDR3 extends over 20 amino acids. V dropped 3 bases and J dropped 3; count of bases not matched to a gene: 18. Per germline, CDR1 SGDLS and CDR2 YYNGEE. Variable domain in full (rest from reference TRBV9 and TRBJ2-3): DSGVTQTPKHLITATGQRVTLRCSPRSGDLSVYWYQQSLDQGLQFLIQYYNGEERAKGNILERFSAQQFPDLHSELNLSSLELGDSALYFCASSAQLPGTSGAPTDTQYFGPGTRLTVL.

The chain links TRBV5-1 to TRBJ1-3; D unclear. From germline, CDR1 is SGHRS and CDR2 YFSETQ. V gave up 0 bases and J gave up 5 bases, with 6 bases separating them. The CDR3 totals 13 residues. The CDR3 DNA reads TGCGCCAGCAGCTTGGAACTGCGAAACACCATATATTTT. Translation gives CASSLELRNTIYF.

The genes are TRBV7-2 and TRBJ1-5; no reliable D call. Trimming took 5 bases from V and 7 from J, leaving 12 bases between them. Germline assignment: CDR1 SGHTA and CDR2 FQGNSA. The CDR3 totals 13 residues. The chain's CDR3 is CASSLARAQPQHF. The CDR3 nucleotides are TGTGCCAGCAGCCTCGCGAGGGCGCAGCCCCAGCATTTT.

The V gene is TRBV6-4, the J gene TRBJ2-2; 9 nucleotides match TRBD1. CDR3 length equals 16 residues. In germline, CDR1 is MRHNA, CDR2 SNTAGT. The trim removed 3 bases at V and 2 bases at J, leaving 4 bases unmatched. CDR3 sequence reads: CASSDRTGDNTGELFF. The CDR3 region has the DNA TGTGCCAGCAGTGATCGGACAGGGGACAACACCGGGGAGCTGTTTTTT.

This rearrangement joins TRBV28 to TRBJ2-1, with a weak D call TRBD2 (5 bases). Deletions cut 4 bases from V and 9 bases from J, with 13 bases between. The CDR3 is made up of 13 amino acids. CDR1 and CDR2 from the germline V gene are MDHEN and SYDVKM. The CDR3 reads CASSSDRAGEQFF. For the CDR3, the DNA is TGTGCCAGCAGTTCGGACCGGGCGGGTGAGCAGTTCTTC.

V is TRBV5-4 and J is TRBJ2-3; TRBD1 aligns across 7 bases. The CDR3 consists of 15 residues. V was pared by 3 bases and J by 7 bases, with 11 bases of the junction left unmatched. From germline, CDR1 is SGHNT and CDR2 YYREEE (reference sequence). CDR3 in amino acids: CASSSPGQFRNTQYF. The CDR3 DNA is TGTGCCAGCAGCTCACCGGGACAGTTCAGGAATACGCAGTATTTT.